The clone carrying this T cell receptor (beta chain) was observed a few times. The CDR3 is made up of 13 amino acids. The V gene lost 0 bases and the J gene lost 5 bases, with 8 bases spanning the gap. Germline lookup yields CDR1 MGHRA and CDR2 YSYEKL. This entry comes from a study of T cells in localized non-small cell lung cancer. Repertoires were generated with immunoSEQ multiplex PCR, while TCRdb's copy carries only in-frame clones and drops some. This repertoire shows roughly 1,600 clones, around two fifths found once; its top ten account for 9.6%. Sequencing used lung tumor tissue, obtained before any cancer treatment. The sequence came from a woman between 35 and 70 years old with stage I lung adenocarcinoma. The chain employs TRBV4-1 and TRBJ2-7; D not certain. The CDR3 coding sequence is TGCGCCAGCAGCCAAGAGTCCCAGGACGAGCAGTACTTC. Protein sequence: CASSQESQDEQYF.